The text below deals with one T cell receptor beta chain. Its antigen is still unknown. This sample stems from a study of cytomegalovirus exposure and HLA in healthy donors. Vbeta (60) and Jbeta (13) primers were used in the PCR. The table came from immunoSEQ multiplex PCR; TCRdb's copy has only in-frame clones and leaves some out. The repertoire holds 130,000 to 150,000 clones, with roughly 80% as singletons. Germline-derived CDR1 and CDR2 are LNHNV and YYDKDF (reference sequence). CDR3 length: 16 amino acids. Deletions cut 0 bases from V and 7 bases from J, with 13 bases between. Study-level findings and limits: Researchers had no immune exposure information except CMV serostatus available. According to the study, about 180 TCR beta chains were cytomegalovirus-associated. Later, TCR association rates were found to vary by HLA locus, highest for DRB1 and lowest for HLA-C. By a later analysis, the bulk of CMV-associated TCR beta chains appeared HLA-restricted.

The origin of this receptor is a woman in her forties in good health and CMV-seropositive. The specimen was PBMCs. This chain uses TRBV15 with TRBJ1-6; D unclear. This CDR3 reads CATSRDLPGPNSPLHF. CDR3 in DNA: TGTGCCACCAGCAGAGATCTCCCAGGCCCAAATTCACCCCTCCACTTT.